This TCR beta chain is from a study of T cell repertoires in cytomegalovirus infection. Whole-study context: Signatures in public TCR beta sequences pointed to both CMV infection and matching HLA type. Study-level results: Identification of carriers of CMV plus the relevant HLA was achieved through cumulative public TCR beta family frequency. HLA-C-restricted CMV clonotypes gave the most frequent clonotype in two of eight donors.

Worth noting for this clonotype: The antigen remains undetermined.

TCRdb ran MiXCR on the reads and lists one entry per CDR3 protein. Among 57,000 or so distinct CDR3 sequences listed, 33% were seen once. Trimming removed 0 bases from V and 0 bases from J, with 14 bases in between. Germline V gene sequence: CDR1 SGHTA, CDR2 FQGNSA. The CDR3 contains 17 residues. The chain uses TRBV7-2 and TRBJ1-1, with a weak D call TRBD1 (5 bases). The sequenced sample consisted of PBMCs, sequenced either directly or after in vitro stimulation (not recorded which). The TCR sequence derives from a human donor in good health (CMV status not recorded). Some clones in this sample may be carry-over from other donors' samples. CDR3 bases: TGTGCCAGCAGCTTAGCCGGGGCGGGAGCAATGAACACTGAAGCTTTCTTT. Translation: CASSLAGAGAMNTEAFF.